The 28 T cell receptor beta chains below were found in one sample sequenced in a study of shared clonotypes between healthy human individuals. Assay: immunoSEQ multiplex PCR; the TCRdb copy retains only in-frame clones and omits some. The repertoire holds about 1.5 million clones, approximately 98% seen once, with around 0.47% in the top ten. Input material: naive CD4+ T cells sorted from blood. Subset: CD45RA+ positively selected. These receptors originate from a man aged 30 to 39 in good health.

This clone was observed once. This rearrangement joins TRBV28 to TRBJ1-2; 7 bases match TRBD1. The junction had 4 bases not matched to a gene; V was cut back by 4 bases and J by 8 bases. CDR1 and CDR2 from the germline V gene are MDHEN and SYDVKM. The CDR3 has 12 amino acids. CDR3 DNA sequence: TGTGCCAGCAGTTCCTTAGGGGGCGGCTACACCTTC. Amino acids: CASSSLGGGYTF.

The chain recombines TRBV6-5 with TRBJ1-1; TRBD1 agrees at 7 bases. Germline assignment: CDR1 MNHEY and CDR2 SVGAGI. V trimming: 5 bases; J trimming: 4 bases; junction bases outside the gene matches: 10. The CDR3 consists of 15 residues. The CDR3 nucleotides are TGTGCCAGCAGTATCAGTACAGGGGTCGGCACTGAAGCTTTCTTT. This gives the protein CASSISTGVGTEAFF.

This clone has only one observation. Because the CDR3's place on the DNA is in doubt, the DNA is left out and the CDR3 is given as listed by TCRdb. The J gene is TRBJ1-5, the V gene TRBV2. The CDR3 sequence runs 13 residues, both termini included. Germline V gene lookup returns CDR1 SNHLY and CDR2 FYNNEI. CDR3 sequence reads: CASIFGEDQPQHF.

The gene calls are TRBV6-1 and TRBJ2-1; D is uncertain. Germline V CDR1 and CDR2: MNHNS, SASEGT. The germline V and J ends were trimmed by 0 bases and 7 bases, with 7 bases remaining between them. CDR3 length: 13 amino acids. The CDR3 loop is CASSEAIHNEQFF. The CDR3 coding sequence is TGTGCCAGCAGTGAAGCGATCCATAATGAGCAGTTCTTC.

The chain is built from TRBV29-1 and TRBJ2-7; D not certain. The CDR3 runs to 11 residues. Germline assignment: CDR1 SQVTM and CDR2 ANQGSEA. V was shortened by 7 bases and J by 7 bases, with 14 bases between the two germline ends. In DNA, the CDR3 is TGCAGCGCCCGGGTTGTGAAGGAGCAGTACTTC. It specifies CSARVVKEQYF.

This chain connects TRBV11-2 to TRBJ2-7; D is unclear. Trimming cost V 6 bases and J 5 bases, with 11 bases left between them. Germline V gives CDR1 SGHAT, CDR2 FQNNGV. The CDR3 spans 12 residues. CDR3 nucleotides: TGTGCCAGCAGGTTTTCAGGTGACGAGCAGTACTTC. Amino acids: CASRFSGDEQYF.

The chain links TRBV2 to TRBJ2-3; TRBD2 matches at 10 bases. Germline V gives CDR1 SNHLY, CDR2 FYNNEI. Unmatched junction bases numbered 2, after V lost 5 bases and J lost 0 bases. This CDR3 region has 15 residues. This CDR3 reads CASSYSGGSTDTQYF. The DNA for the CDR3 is TGTGCCAGCAGTTATAGCGGGGGGAGCACAGATACGCAGTATTTT.

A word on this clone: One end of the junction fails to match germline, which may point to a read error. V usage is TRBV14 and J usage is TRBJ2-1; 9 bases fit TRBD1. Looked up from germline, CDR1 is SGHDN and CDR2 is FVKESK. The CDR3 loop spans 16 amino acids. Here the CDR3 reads CASTQGLGTGISEQFF. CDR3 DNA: TGTGCCAGCACCCAAGGCCTCGGGACAGGGATAAGTGAGCAGTTCTTC.

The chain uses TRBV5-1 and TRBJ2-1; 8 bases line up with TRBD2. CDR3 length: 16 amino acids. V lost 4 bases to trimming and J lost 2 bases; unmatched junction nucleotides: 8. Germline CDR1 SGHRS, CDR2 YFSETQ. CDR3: CASSRGAGVAYNEQFF. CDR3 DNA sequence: TGCGCCAGCAGCCGGGGAGCGGGGGTGGCCTACAATGAGCAGTTCTTC.

CDR3 nucleotide sequence: TGCGCCAGCAGCTTGGGCGGGACAGGGGAATACGAGCAGTACTTC. As protein: CASSLGGTGEYEQYF. The rearrangement joins TRBV5-1 to TRBJ2-7, with 10 positions matching TRBD1. Germline values: CDR1 SGHRS, CDR2 YFSETQ. V shed 0 bases and J 4 bases; nucleotides not matched to a gene: 4. The length of the CDR3 is 15 residues. Supplemented by reference TRBV5-1 and TRBJ2-7, the full variable domain reads KAGVTQTPRYLIKTRGQQVTLSCSPISGHRSVSWYQQTPGQGLQFLFEYFSETQRNKGNFPGRFSGRQFSNSRSEMNVSTLELGDSALYLCASSLGGTGEYEQYFGPGTRLTVT.

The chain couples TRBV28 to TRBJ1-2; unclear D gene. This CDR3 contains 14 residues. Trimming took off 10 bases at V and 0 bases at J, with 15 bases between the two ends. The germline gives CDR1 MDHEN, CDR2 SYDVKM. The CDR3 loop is CAIGSPRPNYGYTF. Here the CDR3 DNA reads TGTGCCATCGGTTCCCCTAGACCTAACTATGGCTACACCTTC.

CDR3 DNA sequence: TGCAGCGTTGGGGAGGCGGAGTCCGACTATGGCTACACCTTC. This gives the protein CSVGEAESDYGYTF. V usage is TRBV29-1 and J usage is TRBJ1-2; the D is unclear. V lost 4 bases and J lost 3, with 15 bases in between. Germline CDR1 reads SQVTM; CDR2 reads ANQGSEA. CDR3 size: 14 residues.

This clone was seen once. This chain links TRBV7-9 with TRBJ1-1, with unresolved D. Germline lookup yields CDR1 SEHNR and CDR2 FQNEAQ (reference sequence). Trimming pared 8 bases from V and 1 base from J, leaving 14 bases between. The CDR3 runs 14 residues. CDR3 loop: CASPAGEKNTEAFF. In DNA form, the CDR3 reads TGTGCCAGCCCCGCGGGAGAGAAGAACACTGAAGCTTTCTTT.

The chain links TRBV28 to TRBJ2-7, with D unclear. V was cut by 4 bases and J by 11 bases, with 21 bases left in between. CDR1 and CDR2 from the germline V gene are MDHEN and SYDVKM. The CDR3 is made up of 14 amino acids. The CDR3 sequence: CASSSLLALVLEYF. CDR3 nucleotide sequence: TGTGCCAGCAGTTCTCTCCTTGCCCTAGTCCTAGAGTACTTC.

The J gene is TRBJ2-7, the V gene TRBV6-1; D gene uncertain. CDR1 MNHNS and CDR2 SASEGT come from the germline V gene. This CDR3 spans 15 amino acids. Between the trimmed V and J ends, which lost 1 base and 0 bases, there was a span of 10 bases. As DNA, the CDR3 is TGTGCCAGCAGTGAAGTCCCAAGCGCCTCCTACGAGCAGTACTTC. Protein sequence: CASSEVPSASYEQYF.

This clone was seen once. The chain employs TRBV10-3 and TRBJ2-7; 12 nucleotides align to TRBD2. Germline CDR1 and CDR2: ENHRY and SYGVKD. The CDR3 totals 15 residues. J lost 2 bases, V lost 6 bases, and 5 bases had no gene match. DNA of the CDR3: TGTGCCATCAGAACGACTAGCGGGAGAGCCTACGAGCAGTACTTC. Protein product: CAIRTTSGRAYEQYF.

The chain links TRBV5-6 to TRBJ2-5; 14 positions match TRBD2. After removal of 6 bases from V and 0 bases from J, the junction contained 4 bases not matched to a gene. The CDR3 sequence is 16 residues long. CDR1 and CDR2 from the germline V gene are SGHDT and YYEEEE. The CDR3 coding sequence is TGTGCCAGCACCGGGACTAGCGGGAGAGACCAAGAGACCCAGTACTTC. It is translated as CASTGTSGRDQETQYF.

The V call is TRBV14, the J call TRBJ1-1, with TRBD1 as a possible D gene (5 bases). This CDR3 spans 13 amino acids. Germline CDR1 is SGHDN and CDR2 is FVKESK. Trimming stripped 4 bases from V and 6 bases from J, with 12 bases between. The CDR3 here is CASSLRLGAEAFF. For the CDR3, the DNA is TGTGCCAGCAGCCTAAGATTGGGGGCTGAAGCTTTCTTT. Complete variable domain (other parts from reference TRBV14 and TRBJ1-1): EAGVTQFPSHSVIEKGQTVTLRCDPISGHDNLYWYRRVMGKEIKFLLHFVKESKQDESGMPNNRFLAERTGGTYSTLKVQPAELEDSGVYFCASSLRLGAEAFFGQGTRLTVV.

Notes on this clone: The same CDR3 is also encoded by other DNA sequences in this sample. In nucleotides, the CDR3 is TGCGCCAGCAGCCCTCCGGGACAGAGCTCCTACGAGCAGTACTTC. Encoded protein: CASSPPGQSSYEQYF. The chain employs TRBV5-1 and TRBJ2-7, with 7 bases that match TRBD1. The CDR3 totals 15 residues. Unmatched junction bases numbered 7, after V lost 4 bases and J lost 0 bases. Germline V gives CDR1 SGHRS, CDR2 YFSETQ.

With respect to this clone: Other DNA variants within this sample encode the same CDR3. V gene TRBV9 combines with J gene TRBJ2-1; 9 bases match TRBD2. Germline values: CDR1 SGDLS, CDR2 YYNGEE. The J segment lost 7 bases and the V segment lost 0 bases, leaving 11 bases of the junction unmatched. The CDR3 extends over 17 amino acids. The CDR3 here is CASSVDPLAGVLNEQFF. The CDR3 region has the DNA TGTGCCAGCAGCGTAGATCCACTAGCGGGCGTACTAAATGAGCAGTTCTTC. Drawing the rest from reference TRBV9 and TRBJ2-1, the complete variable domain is DSGVTQTPKHLITATGQRVTLRCSPRSGDLSVYWYQQSLDQGLQFLIQYYNGEERAKGNILERFSAQQFPDLHSELNLSSLELGDSALYFCASSVDPLAGVLNEQFFGPGTRLTVL.

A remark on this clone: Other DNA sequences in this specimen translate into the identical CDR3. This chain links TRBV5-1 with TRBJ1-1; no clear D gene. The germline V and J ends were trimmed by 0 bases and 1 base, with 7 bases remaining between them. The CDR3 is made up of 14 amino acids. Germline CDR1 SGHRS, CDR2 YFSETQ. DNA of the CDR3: TGCGCCAGCAGCTTGGTACCGGGGAACACTGAAGCTTTCTTT. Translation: CASSLVPGNTEAFF.

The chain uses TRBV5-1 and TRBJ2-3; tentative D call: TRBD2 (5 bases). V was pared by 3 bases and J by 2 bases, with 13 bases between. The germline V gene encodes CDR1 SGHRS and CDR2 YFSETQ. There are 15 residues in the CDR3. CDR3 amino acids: CASSSPGIITDTQYF. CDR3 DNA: TGCGCCAGCAGCTCACCGGGGATCATCACAGATACGCAGTATTTT.

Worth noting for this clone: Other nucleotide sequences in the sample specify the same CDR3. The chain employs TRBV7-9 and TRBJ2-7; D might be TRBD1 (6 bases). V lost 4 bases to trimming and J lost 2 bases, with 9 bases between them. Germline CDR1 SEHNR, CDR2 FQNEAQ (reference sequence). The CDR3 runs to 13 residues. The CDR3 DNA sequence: TGTGCCAGCAGCTCGACAGGTCCCTACGAGCAGTACTTC. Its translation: CASSSTGPYEQYF.

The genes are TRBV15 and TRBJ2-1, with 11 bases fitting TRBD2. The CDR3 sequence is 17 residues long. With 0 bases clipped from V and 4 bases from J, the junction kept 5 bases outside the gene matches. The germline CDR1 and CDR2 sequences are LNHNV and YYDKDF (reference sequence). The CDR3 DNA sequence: TGTGCCACCAGCAGAGATTCAGGGACTAGCGGATACAATGAGCAGTTCTTC. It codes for CATSRDSGTSGYNEQFF.

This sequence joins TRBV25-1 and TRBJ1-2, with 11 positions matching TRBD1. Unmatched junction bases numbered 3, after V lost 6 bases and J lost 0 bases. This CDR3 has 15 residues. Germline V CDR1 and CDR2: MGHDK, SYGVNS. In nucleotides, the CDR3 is TGTGCCAGCAGGGACAGGGGGCTTTCTAACTATGGCTACACCTTC. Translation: CASRDRGLSNYGYTF.

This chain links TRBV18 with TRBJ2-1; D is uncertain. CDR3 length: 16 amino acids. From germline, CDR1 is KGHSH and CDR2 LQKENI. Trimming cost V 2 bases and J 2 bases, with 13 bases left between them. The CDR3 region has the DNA TGTGCCAGCTCACCAAAGCTCTCCATCACCTACAATGAGCAGTTCTTC. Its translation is CASSPKLSITYNEQFF.

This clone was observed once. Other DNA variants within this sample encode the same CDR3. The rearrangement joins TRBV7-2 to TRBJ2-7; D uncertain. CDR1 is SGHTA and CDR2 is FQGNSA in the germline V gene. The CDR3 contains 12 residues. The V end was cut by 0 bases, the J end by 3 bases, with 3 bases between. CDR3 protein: CASSLARYEQYF. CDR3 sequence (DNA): TGTGCCAGCAGCTTAGCGCGCTACGAGCAGTACTTC.

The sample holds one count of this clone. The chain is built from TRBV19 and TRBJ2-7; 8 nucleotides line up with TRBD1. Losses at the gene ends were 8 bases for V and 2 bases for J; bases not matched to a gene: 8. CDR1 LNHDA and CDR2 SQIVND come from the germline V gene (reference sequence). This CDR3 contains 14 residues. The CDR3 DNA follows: TGTGCCAGTGGTCCGGGACAGGTGACCTACGAGCAGTACTTC. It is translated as CASGPGQVTYEQYF.